The clone carrying this TCR beta chain was detected only a few times. Its antigen is still unknown. TCRdb redid the calling of the reads with MiXCR, one entry per CDR3 protein. The sample has about 770,000 distinct CDR3 sequences; 25% to 30% are singletons. The entry originates in a study of T cell repertoires in cytomegalovirus infection. Study-wide context: HLA-C-restricted CMV epitopes, recently identified, and well-studied HLA-B-restricted ones were used by the study. Public TCR beta signatures indicated both CMV infection and matching HLA type.

General observations from the study: HLA-C-restricted CMV clonotypes gave the most frequent clonotype in two of eight donors.

From germline, CDR1 is SGHVS and CDR2 FNYEAQ. This CDR3 contains 17 residues. Between the trimmed V and J ends, which lost 5 bases and 1 base, there was a span of 19 bases. The sample in question was cultured CD8+ T cells from PBMCs, obtained from culture after CMV antigen stimulation. The TCR sequence derives from a human donor in good health (CMV status not recorded). Some clones in this sample may be carry-over from other donors' samples. The chain links TRBV7-6 to TRBJ2-3, with D perhaps TRBD2 (5 bases). CDR3 sequence reads: CASSPVGLIPGTDTQYF. CDR3 sequence (DNA): TGTGCCAGCAGCCCGGTCGGACTTATCCCCGGCACAGATACGCAGTATTTT.